The T cell receptor (beta chain) described here comes from a study of low-dose radiotherapy and immunotherapy resistance in tumors. Whole-study context: Participants in Cohort 2 were given 1 Gy per fraction every two weeks, for 13 Gy over 26 weeks. Nivolumab was given to patients as a 240 mg flat dose every two weeks, and ipilimumab at 1 mg/kg every six weeks. Both were delivered intravenously. Patients received cyclophosphamide 200 mg/m2 intravenously every two weeks, the day before radiation-immunotherapy.

Stated time point: before trial treatment. On this clonotype: A junction boundary mismatches the germline segment, possibly from a read error.

TRAV and TRBV primers primed cDNA for both TCRalpha and TCRbeta. A roughly 20-cycle PCR with a constant-region primer and V-primer adapter amplified TCRs. Following isolation, mRNA was amplified via in vitro transcription. MiXCR was run by TCRdb on the reads, yielding one entry per CDR3 protein. The data show tens of thousands of distinct CDR3 sequences, 15% to 20% seen once. This CDR3 is built from 14 residues. The sequences come from PBMCs, collected before treatment. This TCR derives from a male donor with prostate cancer. The V gene is TRBV5-3, the J gene TRBJ1-4, with D maybe TRBD1 (6 bases). TRBV5-3 is flagged as an ORF with uncertain function. CDR3 DNA sequence: TGTGCCAGCAGCTTGACAGGAAGCGCCGGGAAACTGTTTTTT. It translates to CASSLTGSAGKLFF.